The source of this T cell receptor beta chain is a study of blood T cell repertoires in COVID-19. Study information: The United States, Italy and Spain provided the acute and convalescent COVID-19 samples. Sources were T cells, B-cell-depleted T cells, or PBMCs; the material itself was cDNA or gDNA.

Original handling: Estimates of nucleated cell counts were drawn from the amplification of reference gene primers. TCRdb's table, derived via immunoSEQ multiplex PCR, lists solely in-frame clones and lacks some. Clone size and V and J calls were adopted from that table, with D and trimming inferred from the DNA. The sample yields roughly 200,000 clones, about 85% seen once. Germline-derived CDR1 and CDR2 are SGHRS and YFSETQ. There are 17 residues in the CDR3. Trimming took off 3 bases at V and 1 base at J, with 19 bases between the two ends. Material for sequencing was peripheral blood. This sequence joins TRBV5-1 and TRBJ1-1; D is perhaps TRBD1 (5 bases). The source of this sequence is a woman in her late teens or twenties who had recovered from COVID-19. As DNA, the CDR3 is TGCGCCAGCAGCTCCACTACGGGGGGGTGGCAGAACACTGAAGCTTTCTTT. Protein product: CASSSTTGGWQNTEAFF.